This T cell receptor beta chain was captured in a study of blood T cell repertoires in COVID-19. Study as a whole: The origin of the acute and convalescent COVID-19 samples was the United States, Italy and Spain. Sample material is recorded as cDNA or gDNA derived from T cells, B-cell-depleted T cells, or PBMCs.

Per the study methods: It was from reference gene primer amplification that nucleated cell counts were estimated. Using immunoSEQ multiplex PCR, the repertoire was profiled, and TCRdb retains in-frame clones only, with some absent. The V and J calls and clone size come from that table; D and trimming were worked out from the DNA. This sample carries about 250,000 clones, around 86% of them seen once, and the ten largest clones take 2.5% to 3.5%. This clone was counted once. Germline CDR1 reads LGHNA; CDR2 reads YSLEER. Trimming took 0 bases from V and 3 from J, leaving 14 bases between them. The CDR3 spans 16 residues.

The chain links TRBV4-3 to TRBJ1-1; D not resolved. The TCR originated in a woman in her 30s with active or convalescent COVID-19. Sequencing was carried out using peripheral blood. The CDR3 sequence is CASSQDRTSEDTEAFF. CDR3 sequence (DNA): TGCGCCAGCAGCCAAGATCGTACAAGCGAGGACACTGAAGCTTTCTTT.